This is a list of T cell receptor beta chains from one sample in a study of cytomegalovirus exposure and HLA in healthy donors. Sequenced by immunoSEQ multiplex PCR; TCRdb stores in-frame clones only, minus some. This sample carries about 92,000 clones, roughly 80% of them seen once, and the ten largest clones take roughly 1.2%. Sequences were obtained from PBMCs. Receptors were obtained from a girl aged 2-9 years in good health and CMV-seropositive. Both conserved end residues are part of each CDR3. Fields, in order: CDR3 protein, CDR3 DNA, V gene, J gene, clone size, D gene. A D gene is named only where the DNA matches it firmly. Size values are once, few and many counts, or a class for expanded clones, and some rows have none.

CATSRPPGTSVYNEQFF	TGTGCCACCAGCAGGCCACCCGGGACTAGCGTATACAATGAGCAGTTCTTC	TRBV15	TRBJ2-1	NA	TRBD2
CASRKTGTGSGSPLHF	TGTGCCAGCAGGAAAACCGGGACAGGGTCAGGGTCACCCCTCCACTTT	TRBV28	TRBJ1-6	NA	TRBD1
CASGLGQGSTDTQYF	TGTGCTAGTGGTTTGGGACAGGGAAGCACAGATACGCAGTATTTT	TRBV12-5	TRBJ2-3	NA	TRBD1
CAGTVRIAGTGELFF	TGTGCCGGGACAGTCAGAATAGCGGGCACCGGGGAGCTGTTTTTT	TRBV30	TRBJ2-2	NA	NA
CASSRDTMNTEAFF	TGTGCCAGCAGTCGCGACACAATGAACACTGAAGCTTTCTTT	TRBV6-1	TRBJ1-1	NA	NA
CASSLGDSDSGRFF	TGCGCCAGCAGCTTGGGGGACTCGGATAGCGGGCGGTTCTTC	TRBV5-1	TRBJ2-1	NA	TRBD2
CASSLTDTQYF	TGTGCCAGCAGCCTCACAGATACGCAGTATTTT	TRBV7-2	TRBJ2-3	NA	NA
CASNQDFKPQHF	TGTGCCAGCAACCAGGATTTCAAGCCCCAGCATTTT	TRBV6-6	TRBJ1-5	NA	NA
CASSLEGGDQPQHF	TGCGCCAGCAGCTTGGAAGGGGGCGATCAGCCCCAGCATTTT	TRBV5-1	TRBJ1-5	few	TRBD1
CTSSHIRCRDRAFDYGYTF	TGCACCAGCAGTCACATCCGATGCCGGGACAGGGCTTTTGACTATGGCTACACCTTC	TRBV1	TRBJ1-2	NA	NA
CAISGTVTARASEAFF	TGTGCCATCAGTGGGACAGTTACAGCTAGGGCGTCTGAAGCTTTCTTT	TRBV10-3	TRBJ1-1	NA	NA
CSVGGDSETEAFF	TGCAGCGTTGGTGGGGACAGCGAAACTGAAGCTTTCTTT	TRBV29-1	TRBJ1-1	NA	TRBD1
CASSPGQGTYTGELFF	TGTGCCAGCAGCCCGGGACAGGGCACGTACACCGGGGAGCTGTTTTTT	TRBV7-9	TRBJ2-2	NA	TRBD1
CASSPPSTNYGYTF	TGTGCCAGCAGCCCGCCGAGTACTAACTATGGCTACACCTTC	TRBV7-2	TRBJ1-2	NA	NA
CASSLALGEKLFF	TGCGCCAGCAGCTTGGCCCTCGGGGAAAAACTGTTTTTT	TRBV5-1	TRBJ1-4	few	NA
CASSEFGTSGSETQYF	TGTGCCAGCAGTGAATTTGGGACTAGCGGGAGTGAGACCCAGTACTTC	TRBV6-1	TRBJ2-5	once	TRBD2
CASSLFPREAYEQYF	TGTGCCAGCAGTTTATTCCCGCGGGAGGCCTACGAGCAGTACTTC	TRBV28	TRBJ2-7	NA	TRBD2
CAISESTGGNQPQHF	TGTGCCATCAGTGAGTCTACAGGGGGCAATCAGCCCCAGCATTTT	TRBV10-3	TRBJ1-5	NA	TRBD1
CASLRASSYEQYF	TGTGCCAGTCTTCGCGCTAGCTCCTACGAGCAGTACTTC	TRBV6-1	TRBJ2-7	NA	NA
CAWRQALSNYGYTF	TGTGCCTGGAGGCAGGCCCTATCTAACTATGGCTACACCTTC	TRBV30	TRBJ1-2	NA	NA
CATSRVATGALKLFF	TGTGCCACCAGCAGAGTGGCGACAGGGGCCCTAAAACTGTTTTTT	TRBV15	TRBJ1-4	NA	TRBD1
CATSRGWTGGTISNQPQHF	TGTGCCACCAGCAGAGGGTGGACAGGGGGCACCATCAGCAATCAGCCCCAGCATTTT	TRBV15	TRBJ1-5	NA	TRBD1
CASRLQGADEQYF	TGTGCCAGTAGATTACAGGGGGCTGACGAGCAGTACTTC	TRBV19	TRBJ2-7	NA	TRBD1
CASSQNGRGFNYGYTF	TGCGCCAGCAGCCAAAATGGGAGGGGGTTTAACTATGGCTACACCTTC	TRBV4-1	TRBJ1-2	NA	NA
CSARGAYEQYF	TGCAGCGCGCGGGGGGCTTACGAGCAGTACTTC	TRBV29-1	TRBJ2-7	NA	TRBD2
CASSSPLREGGYTF	TGTGCCAGCAGTTCCCCGCTCAGGGAGGGTGGCTACACCTTC	TRBV6-5	TRBJ1-2	once	NA
CASGWTPAANTGELFF	TGTGCCAGCGGTTGGACTCCAGCGGCGAACACCGGGGAGCTGTTTTTT	TRBV2	TRBJ2-2	few	NA
CASSSKYGAAGYTF	TGTGCCAGCAGCTCCAAATATGGGGCGGCTGGCTACACCTTC	TRBV9	TRBJ1-2	NA	NA
CASQYSGNTIYF	TGTGCCAGCCAGTACTCTGGAAACACCATATATTTT	TRBV28	TRBJ1-3	NA	NA
CASSYSGEMTKNIQYF	TGTGCCAGCAGTTACTCTGGGGAGATGACCAAAAACATTCAGTACTTC	TRBV6-5	TRBJ2-4	few	NA
CASSSTGVEDTQYF	TGTGCCAGCAGCTCGACAGGGGTTGAAGATACGCAGTATTTT	TRBV5-4	TRBJ2-3	few	TRBD1
CASTELADSTYEQYF	TGTGCCAGCACCGAGCTAGCGGACTCAACCTACGAGCAGTACTTC	TRBV6-1	TRBJ2-7	NA	TRBD2
CASSYSRGTEAFF	TGTGCCAGCAGTTACTCCCGGGGGACTGAAGCTTTCTTT	TRBV6-5	TRBJ1-1	NA	NA
CASSVDGRVGEKLFF	TGTGCCAGCAGCGTAGATGGCAGGGTGGGTGAAAAACTGTTTTTT	TRBV9	TRBJ1-4	NA	NA
CAWGGGLSSYNEQFF	TGTGCCTGGGGGGGAGGCTTAAGCTCCTACAATGAGCAGTTCTTC	TRBV30	TRBJ2-1	NA	NA
CASSPRVGDTQYF	TGTGCCAGCAGCCCGAGGGTAGGGGATACGCAGTATTTT	TRBV27	TRBJ2-3	NA	NA
CASSQWTGNYNEQFF	TGCGCCAGCAGCCAGTGGACAGGGAACTACAATGAGCAGTTCTTC	TRBV4-1	TRBJ2-1	once	TRBD1
CASSTPLTRGLGGYTF	TGCGCCAGCAGTACACCTCTGACAAGAGGACTAGGTGGCTACACCTTC	TRBV10-2	TRBJ1-2	NA	NA
CASTLVGGTEAFF	TGTGCCAGCACTCTCGTCGGGGGAACTGAAGCTTTCTTT	TRBV27	TRBJ1-1	NA	NA
CASSPRPLAGVEQYF	TGTGCCAGCAGTCCAAGACCACTAGCGGGAGTTGAGCAGTACTTC	TRBV27	TRBJ2-7	NA	TRBD2
CASSSLLGDRVLQPQHF	TGTGCCAGCAGCTCCTTACTGGGGGACAGGGTTCTTCAGCCCCAGCATTTT	TRBV28	TRBJ1-5	once	TRBD1
CSPTRVLGFF	TGCAGCCCCACGAGGGTTCTCGGTTTCTTT	TRBV20-1	TRBJ1-1	NA	NA
CASSPRQGLNTEAFF	TGTGCCAGCAGTCCACGACAGGGGCTGAACACTGAAGCTTTCTTT	TRBV6-6	TRBJ1-1	NA	TRBD1
CASSPPGWRDNTGELFF	TGTGCCAGCAGCCCCCCGGGGTGGAGGGATAACACCGGGGAGCTGTTTTTT	TRBV7-9	TRBJ2-2	NA	NA
CASSLDRGRSYGYTF	TGTGCCAGCTCTCTGGACAGGGGGCGCAGCTATGGCTACACCTTC	TRBV6-5	TRBJ1-2	NA	TRBD1